This note documents a single TCR beta chain sequence. Its antigen is unidentified. Libraries were prepared by immunoSEQ multiplex PCR; TCRdb keeps only in-frame clonotypes and omits some of them. In the table there are tens of thousands of clones, roughly four fifths of which are singletons. J was trimmed by 2 bases and V by 5 bases; bases with no gene match: 17. Germline-derived CDR1 and CDR2 are SEHNR and FQNEAQ (reference sequence). CDR3 length: 19 amino acids. These data originate in a study of radiotherapy plus CTLA-4 blockade in lung cancer. As for the study in general: Among enrolled patients, approximately 18% responded and 31% achieved disease control.

The study, taken as a whole, reports: It was early blood T cell clone dynamics, with interferon-beta, that reportedly best predicted response. Radiotherapy plus ipilimumab was followed by expansion in blood of tumor-derived TCR clones.

Focal radiation with ipilimumab CTLA-4 blockade was given to patients with chemo-refractory metastatic non-small-cell lung cancer. Sequencing used peripheral blood, obtained from a patient treated with radiotherapy plus ipilimumab. The gene calls are TRBV7-9 and TRBJ2-3; 9 bases map to TRBD2. The receptor's source is a human donor with non-small cell lung cancer who had a complete response to radiotherapy plus ipilimumab. The CDR3 DNA reads as TGTGCCAGCAGCACCCCAATAGGTAGAGCGGGAGGCTACACAGATACGCAGTATTTT. Protein sequence: CASSTPIGRAGGYTDTQYF.